This T cell receptor (beta chain) originates from a study of control samples from healthy donors and cancer patients. The length of the CDR3 is 15 residues. Trimming removed 5 bases at V and 4 bases at J, with 15 bases between. Germline V gene data show CDR1 as MDHEN and CDR2 as SYDVKM. Method: immunoSEQ multiplex PCR; TCRdb's copy keeps in-frame clones and lacks some. Among 70,000 to 90,000 clones listed, roughly 93% were seen once. V gene TRBV28 combines with J gene TRBJ1-5; TRBD1 might be the D (5 bases). Sample: blood. The sequence derives from a young woman in good health. In DNA, the CDR3 is TGTGCCAGCAGTCCCCGCGGGGCCTTAAATCAGCCCCAGCATTTT. Its translation is CASSPRGALNQPQHF.